This T cell receptor (beta chain) was recorded in a study of radiotherapy plus CTLA-4 blockade in lung cancer. For the study at large: Objective responses emerged in under 20% of patients, and roughly 32% attained disease control.

Receiving focal radiation plus CTLA-4 blockade with ipilimumab were patients who had chemo-refractory metastatic non-small-cell lung cancer. Libraries were prepared by immunoSEQ multiplex PCR; TCRdb keeps only in-frame clonotypes and omits some of them. The sample lists more than 75,000 clones; roughly 80% were seen once. Study-wide points: Increased serum interferon-beta after radiation also reportedly predicted response strongly. Among blood TCR repertoires after radiotherapy plus ipilimumab, tumor-derived clones expanded.

The CDR3 contains 12 residues. Trimming took 4 bases from V and 1 from J, leaving 7 bases between them. Germline V gene data show CDR1 as GTSNPN and CDR2 as SVGIG (reference sequence). Concerning this clone itself: Antigen specificity is unknown.

The sequence came from a human donor with non-small cell lung cancer that progressed on radiotherapy plus ipilimumab. The sequencing used peripheral blood, collected from a patient treated with radiotherapy plus ipilimumab. The chain is built from TRBV30 and TRBJ1-1, with D possibly being TRBD1 (6 bases). The CDR3, as DNA: TGTGCCTGGAAACAGGGGAACACTGAAGCTTTCTTT. It codes for CAWKQGNTEAFF.